This T cell receptor beta chain comes out of a study of identical twins. Carrying unique molecular identifiers, the cDNA also gained a universal primer site through template switching. One entry per CDR3 protein, called by TCRdb with MiXCR from the 5' RACE reads. This sample has around 290,000 distinct CDR3 sequences, with more than 8% found just once. In the case of this clonotype: What it binds is unknown.

Study-wide findings and caveats: Interpretation of the results relied on cross-sectional statistical analysis and not on following the same donors. Insertion counts were lower in abundant cord blood beta clonotypes, a trend that memory repertoires did not show.

Germline V gene data show CDR1 as MGHRA and CDR2 as YSYEKL. Trimming left V 1 base short and J 5 bases short, with 8 bases between. CDR3 length: 13 amino acids. These same records also appear under a second study, on yellow fever vaccine responses in identical twins. That paper adds: As reported, the vaccine T cell response of twins seemed partly convergent and partly personalized.

The TCR comes from a woman aged 18 to 35 in good health. The rearrangement uses TRBV4-1 and TRBJ2-5, with D unresolved. Specimen: CD8+ T cells sorted from blood. CDR3 DNA sequence: TGCGCCAGCAGCCAAGTTCGAGCGGAGACCCAGTACTTC. It yields the protein CASSQVRAETQYF.